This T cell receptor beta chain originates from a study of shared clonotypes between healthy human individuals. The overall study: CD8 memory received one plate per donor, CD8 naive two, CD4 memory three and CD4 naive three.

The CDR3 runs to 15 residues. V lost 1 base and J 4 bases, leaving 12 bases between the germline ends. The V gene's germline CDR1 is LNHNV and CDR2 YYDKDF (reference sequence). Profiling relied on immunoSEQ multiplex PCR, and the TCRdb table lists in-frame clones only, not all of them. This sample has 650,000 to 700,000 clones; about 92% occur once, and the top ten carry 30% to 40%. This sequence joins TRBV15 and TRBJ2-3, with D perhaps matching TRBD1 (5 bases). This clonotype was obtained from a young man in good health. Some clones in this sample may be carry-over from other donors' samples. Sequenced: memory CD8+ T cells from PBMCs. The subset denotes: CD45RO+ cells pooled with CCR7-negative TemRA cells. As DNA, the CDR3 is TGTGCCACCAGCAGAGTTTCTAGGGGTGCAGATACGCAGTATTTT. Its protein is CATSRVSRGADTQYF. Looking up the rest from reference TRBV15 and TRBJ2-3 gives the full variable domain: DAMVIQNPRYQVTQFGKPVTLSCSQTLNHNVMYWYQQKSSQAPKLLFHYYDKDFNNEADTPDNFQSRRPNTSFCFLDIRSPGLGDTAMYLCATSRVSRGADTQYFGPGTRLTVL.